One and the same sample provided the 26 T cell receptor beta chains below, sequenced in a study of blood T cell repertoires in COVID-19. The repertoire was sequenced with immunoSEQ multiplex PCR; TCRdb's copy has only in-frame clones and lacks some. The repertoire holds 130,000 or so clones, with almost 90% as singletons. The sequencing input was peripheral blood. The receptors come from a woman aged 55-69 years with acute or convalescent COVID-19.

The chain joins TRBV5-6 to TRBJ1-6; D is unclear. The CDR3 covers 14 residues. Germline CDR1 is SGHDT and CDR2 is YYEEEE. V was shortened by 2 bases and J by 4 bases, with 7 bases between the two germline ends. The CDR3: CASSFQAYNSPLHF. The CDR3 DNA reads TGTGCCAGCAGCTTTCAGGCTTATAATTCACCCCTCCACTTT. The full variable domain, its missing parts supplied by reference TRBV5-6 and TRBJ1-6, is DAGVTQSPTHLIKTRGQQVTLRCSPKSGHDTVSWYQQALGQGPQFIFQYYEEEERQRGNFPDRFSGHQFPNYSSELNVNALLLGDSALYLCASSFQAYNSPLHFGNGTRLTVT.

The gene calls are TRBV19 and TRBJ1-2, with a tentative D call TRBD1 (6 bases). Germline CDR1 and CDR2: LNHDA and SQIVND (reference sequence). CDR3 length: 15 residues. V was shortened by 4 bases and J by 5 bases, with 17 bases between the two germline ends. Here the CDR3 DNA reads TGTGCCAGTAGTACAACCTCAGGGGTGGGGTATGGCTACACCTTC. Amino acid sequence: CASSTTSGVGYGYTF.

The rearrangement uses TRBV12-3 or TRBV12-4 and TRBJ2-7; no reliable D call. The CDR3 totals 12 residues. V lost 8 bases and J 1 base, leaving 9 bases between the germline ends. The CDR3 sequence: CASATLSYEQYF. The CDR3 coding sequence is TGTGCCAGCGCAACACTATCCTACGAGCAGTACTTC.

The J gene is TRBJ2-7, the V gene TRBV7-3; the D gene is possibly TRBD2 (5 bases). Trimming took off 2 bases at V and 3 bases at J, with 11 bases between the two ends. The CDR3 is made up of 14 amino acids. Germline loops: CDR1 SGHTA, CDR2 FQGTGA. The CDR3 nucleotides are TGTGCCAGCAGCTTAGGACGGGGAGACTACGAGCAGTACTTC. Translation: CASSLGRGDYEQYF.

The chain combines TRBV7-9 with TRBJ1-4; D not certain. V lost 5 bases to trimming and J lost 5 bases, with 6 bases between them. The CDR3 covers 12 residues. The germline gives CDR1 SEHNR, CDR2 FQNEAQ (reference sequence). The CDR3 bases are TGTGCCAGCAGCCTACAGAATGAAAAACTGTTTTTT. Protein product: CASSLQNEKLFF.

The CDR3 DNA reads TGTGCCAGCAGTTACCTGACAGGGGGTTCCTACGAGCAGTACTTC. This sequence encodes CASSYLTGGSYEQYF. This chain joins TRBV6-5 and TRBJ2-7; 9 bases agree with TRBD1. From germline, CDR1 is MNHEY and CDR2 SVGAGI. After removal of 2 bases from V and 1 base from J, the junction contained 3 bases not matched to a gene. The CDR3 totals 15 residues.

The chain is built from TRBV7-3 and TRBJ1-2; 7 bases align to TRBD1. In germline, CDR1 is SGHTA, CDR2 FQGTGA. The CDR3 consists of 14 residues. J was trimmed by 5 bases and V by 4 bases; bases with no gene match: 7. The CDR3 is CASSSWTGPYGYTF. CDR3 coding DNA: TGTGCCAGCAGCTCCTGGACAGGACCATATGGCTACACCTTC.

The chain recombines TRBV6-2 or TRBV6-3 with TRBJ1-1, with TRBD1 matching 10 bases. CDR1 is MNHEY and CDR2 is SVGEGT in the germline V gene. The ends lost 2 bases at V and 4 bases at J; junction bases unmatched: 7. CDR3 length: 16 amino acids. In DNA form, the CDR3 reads TGTGCCAGCAGTTACATCGGGACAGGGGCTGGCACTGAAGCTTTCTTT. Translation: CASSYIGTGAGTEAFF.

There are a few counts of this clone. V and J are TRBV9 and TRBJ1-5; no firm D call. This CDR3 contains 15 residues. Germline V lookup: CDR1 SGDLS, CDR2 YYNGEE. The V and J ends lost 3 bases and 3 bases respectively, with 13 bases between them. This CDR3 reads CASSDPREPNQPQHF. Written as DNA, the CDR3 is TGTGCCAGCAGCGACCCCCGGGAGCCCAATCAGCCCCAGCATTTT.

The DNA of the CDR3 is TGTGCCAGCTCACCAAAAGCGGGGCAAGAGACCCAGTACTTC. Translated: CASSPKAGQETQYF. The V and J genes are TRBV18 and TRBJ2-5; 7 bases fit TRBD2. V shed 2 bases, J shed 2 bases, and the junction held 2 bases outside the gene matches. The CDR3 loop spans 14 amino acids. Per germline, CDR1 KGHSH and CDR2 LQKENI.

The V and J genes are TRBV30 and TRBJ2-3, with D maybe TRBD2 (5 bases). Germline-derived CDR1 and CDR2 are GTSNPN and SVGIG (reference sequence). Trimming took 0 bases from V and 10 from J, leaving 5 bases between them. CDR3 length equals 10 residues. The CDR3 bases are TGTGCCTGGAGTGTACTAGCGCAGTATTTT. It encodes CAWSVLAQYF.

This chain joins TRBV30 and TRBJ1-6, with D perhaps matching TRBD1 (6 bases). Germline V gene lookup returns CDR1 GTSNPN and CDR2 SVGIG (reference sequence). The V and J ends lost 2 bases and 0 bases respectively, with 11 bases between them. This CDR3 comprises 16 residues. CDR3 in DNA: TGTGCCTGGAGTCTAGGGGGAAGCTCCTATAATTCACCCCTCCACTTT. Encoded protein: CAWSLGGSSYNSPLHF.

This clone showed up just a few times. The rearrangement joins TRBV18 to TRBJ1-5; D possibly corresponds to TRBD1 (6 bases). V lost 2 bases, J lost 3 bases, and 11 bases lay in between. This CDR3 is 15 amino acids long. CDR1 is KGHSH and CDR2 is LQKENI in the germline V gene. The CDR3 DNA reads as TGTGCCAGCTCACCATACGGACAGAACAATCAGCCCCAGCATTTT. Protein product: CASSPYGQNNQPQHF. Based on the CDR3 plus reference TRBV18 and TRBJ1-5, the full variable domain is NAGVMQNPRHLVRRRGQEARLRCSPMKGHSHVYWYRQLPEEGLKFMVYLQKENIIDESGMPKERFSAEFPKEGPSILRIQQVVRGDSAAYFCASSPYGQNNQPQHFGDGTRLSIL.

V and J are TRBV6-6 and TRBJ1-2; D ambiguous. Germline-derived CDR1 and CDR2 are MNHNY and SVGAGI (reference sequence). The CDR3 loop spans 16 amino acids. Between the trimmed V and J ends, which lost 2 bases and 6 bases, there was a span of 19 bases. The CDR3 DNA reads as TGTGCCAGCAGTTACCGTCCGACACTCGCTCTGGATGGCTACACCTTC. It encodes CASSYRPTLALDGYTF.

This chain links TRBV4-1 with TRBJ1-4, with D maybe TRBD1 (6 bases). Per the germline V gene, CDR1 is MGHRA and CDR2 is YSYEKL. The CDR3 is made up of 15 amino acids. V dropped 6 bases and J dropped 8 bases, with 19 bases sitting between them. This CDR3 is CASRSARGAGEKLFF. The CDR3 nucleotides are TGCGCCAGCAGATCCGCGCGGGGGGCCGGGGAAAAACTGTTTTTT.

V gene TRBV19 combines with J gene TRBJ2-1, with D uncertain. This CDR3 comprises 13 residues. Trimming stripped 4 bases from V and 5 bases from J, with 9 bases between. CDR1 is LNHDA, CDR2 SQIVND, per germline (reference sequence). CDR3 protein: CASSRLAHNEQFF. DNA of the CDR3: TGTGCCAGTAGTAGGTTAGCCCACAATGAGCAGTTCTTC.

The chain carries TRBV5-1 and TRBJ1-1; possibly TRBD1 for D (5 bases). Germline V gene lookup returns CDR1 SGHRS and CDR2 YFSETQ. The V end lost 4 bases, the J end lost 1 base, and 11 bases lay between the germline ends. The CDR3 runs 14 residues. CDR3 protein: CASSLLRGNTEAFF. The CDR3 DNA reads TGCGCCAGCAGCCTACTTAGGGGGAACACTGAAGCTTTCTTT.

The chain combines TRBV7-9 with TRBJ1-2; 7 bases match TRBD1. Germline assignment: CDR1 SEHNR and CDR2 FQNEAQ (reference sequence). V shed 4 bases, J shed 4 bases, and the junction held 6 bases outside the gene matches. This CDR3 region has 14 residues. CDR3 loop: CASSSRQGTYGYTF. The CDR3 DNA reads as TGTGCCAGCAGCTCCAGACAGGGCACCTATGGCTACACCTTC.

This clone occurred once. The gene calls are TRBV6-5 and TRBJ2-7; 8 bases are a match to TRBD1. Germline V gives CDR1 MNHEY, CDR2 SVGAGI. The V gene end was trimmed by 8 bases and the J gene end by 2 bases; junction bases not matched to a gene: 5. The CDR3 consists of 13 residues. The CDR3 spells CASSTGEAYEQYF. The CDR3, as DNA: TGTGCCAGCTCGACAGGGGAAGCCTACGAGCAGTACTTC.

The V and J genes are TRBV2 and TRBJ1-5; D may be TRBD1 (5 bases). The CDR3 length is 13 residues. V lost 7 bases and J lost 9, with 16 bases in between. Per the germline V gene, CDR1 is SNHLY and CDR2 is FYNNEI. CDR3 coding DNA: TGTGCCAGCATCGTCCCAGGTCAGGGGCCCCAGCATTTT. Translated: CASIVPGQGPQHF.

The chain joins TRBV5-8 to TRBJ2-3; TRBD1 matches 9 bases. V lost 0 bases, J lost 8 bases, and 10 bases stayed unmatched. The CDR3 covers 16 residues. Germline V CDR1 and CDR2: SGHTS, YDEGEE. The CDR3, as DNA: TGTGCCAGCAGCTTGGCCGGGACAGGGTCGGGTGCTACGCAGTATTTT. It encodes CASSLAGTGSGATQYF.

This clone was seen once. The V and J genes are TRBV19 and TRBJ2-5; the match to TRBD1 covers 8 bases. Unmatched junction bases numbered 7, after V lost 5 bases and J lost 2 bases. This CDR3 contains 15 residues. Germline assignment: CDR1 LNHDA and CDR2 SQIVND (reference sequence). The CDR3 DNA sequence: TGTGCCAGTAGTCCAGGACAGGGAGTACAAGAGACCCAGTACTTC. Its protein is CASSPGQGVQETQYF.

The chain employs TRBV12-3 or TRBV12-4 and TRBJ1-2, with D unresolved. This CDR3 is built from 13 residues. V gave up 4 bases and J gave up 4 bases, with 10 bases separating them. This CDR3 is CASSSTIVYGYTF. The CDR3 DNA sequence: TGTGCCAGCAGTTCAACGATAGTCTATGGCTACACCTTC.

The CDR3 sequence: CASSLDRQAEETQYF. CDR3 DNA: TGTGCCAGCAGTTTAGATAGGCAGGCAGAAGAGACCCAGTACTTC. The genes are TRBV28 and TRBJ2-5; D gene uncertain. This CDR3 is 15 amino acids long. CDR1 and CDR2 from the germline V gene are MDHEN and SYDVKM. V shed 2 bases and J shed 3 bases, with 13 bases lying between them.

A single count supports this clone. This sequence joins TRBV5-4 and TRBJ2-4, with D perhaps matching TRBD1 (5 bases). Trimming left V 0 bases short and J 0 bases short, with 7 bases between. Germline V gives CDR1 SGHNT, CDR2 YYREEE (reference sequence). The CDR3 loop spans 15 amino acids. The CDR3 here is CASSLGQGAKNIQYF. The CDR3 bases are TGTGCCAGCAGCTTGGGCCAGGGAGCCAAAAACATTCAGTACTTC.

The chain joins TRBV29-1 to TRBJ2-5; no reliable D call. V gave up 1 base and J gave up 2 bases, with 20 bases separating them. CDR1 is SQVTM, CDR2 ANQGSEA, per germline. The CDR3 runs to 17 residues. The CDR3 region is CSVEVPLTAPHQETQYF. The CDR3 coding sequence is TGCAGCGTTGAAGTCCCCCTCACAGCCCCCCATCAAGAGACCCAGTACTTC.